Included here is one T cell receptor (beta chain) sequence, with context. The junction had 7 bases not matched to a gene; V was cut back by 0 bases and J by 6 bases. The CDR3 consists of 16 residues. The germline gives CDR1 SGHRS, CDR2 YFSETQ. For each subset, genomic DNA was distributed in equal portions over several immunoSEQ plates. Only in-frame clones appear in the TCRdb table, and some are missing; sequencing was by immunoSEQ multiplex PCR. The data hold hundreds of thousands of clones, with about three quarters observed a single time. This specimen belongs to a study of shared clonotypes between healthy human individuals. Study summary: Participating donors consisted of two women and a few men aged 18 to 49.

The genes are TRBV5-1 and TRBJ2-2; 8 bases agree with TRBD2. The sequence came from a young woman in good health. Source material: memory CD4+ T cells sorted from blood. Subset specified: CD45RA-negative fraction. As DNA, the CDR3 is TGCGCCAGCAGCTTGGCGCCAGCGGGAGCCCCCGGGGAGCTGTTTTTT. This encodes CASSLAPAGAPGELFF.